The entry below describes one T cell receptor beta chain. The antigen is unknown. The data are from a study of a mutant IDH1 vaccine in newly diagnosed glioma. On the study more broadly: Radiotherapy alone preceded vaccination by 4-6 weeks; alternatively, vaccination started with temozolomide cycles.

The time point here: week 11, during vaccination. A 20-mer mutant IDH1 peptide at 300 ug was injected subcutaneously with topical imiquimod. Each tumor in the donors was a new WHO grade 3 or 4 astrocytoma, IDH1-mutant and ATRX-lost. Using immunoSEQ multiplex PCR, the repertoire was profiled, and TCRdb retains in-frame clones only, with some absent. The sample includes 50,000 to 75,000 clones, around 80% seen only once; the top ten take approximately 6.1%. Germline CDR1 MGHRA, CDR2 YSYEKL. The CDR3 totals 13 residues. V was clipped by 1 base and J by 5 bases, with 8 bases between them. Study-wide results and caveats: Apparently unrelated to pseudoprogression were changes in the top peripheral T cell clonotypes.

Source: PBMCs, taken from a glioma patient whose treatment included an IDH1 peptide vaccine. This sequence joins TRBV4-1 and TRBJ2-5; D unresolved. The TCR comes from a middle-aged man with glioma. CDR3 residues: CASSQGMGETQYF. The CDR3 DNA is TGCGCCAGCAGCCAAGGGATGGGGGAGACCCAGTACTTC.